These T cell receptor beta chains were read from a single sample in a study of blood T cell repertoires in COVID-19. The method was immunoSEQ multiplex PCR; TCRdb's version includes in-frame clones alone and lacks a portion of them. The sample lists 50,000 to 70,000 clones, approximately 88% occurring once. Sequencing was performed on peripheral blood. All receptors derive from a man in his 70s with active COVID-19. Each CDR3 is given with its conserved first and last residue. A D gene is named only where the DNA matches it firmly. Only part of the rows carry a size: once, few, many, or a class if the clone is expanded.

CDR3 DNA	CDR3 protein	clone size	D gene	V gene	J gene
TGTGCCAGCAGGGGACAGGGCTGGGTTGAAAAACTGTTTTTT	CASRGQGWVEKLFF	.	TRBD1	TRBV2	TRBJ1-4
TGCGCCAGCAGCGAACAGGGGGGTAATGAAAAACTGTTTTTT	CASSEQGGNEKLFF	.	TRBD1	TRBV4-1	TRBJ1-4
TGCGCCAGCAGCCGGGGGGGTCTGAACACCGGGGAGCTGTTTTTT	CASSRGGLNTGELFF	.	TRBD2	TRBV4-3	TRBJ2-2
TGTGCCAGCAGCCTAACAGGGGACCGGGGCTACACCTTC	CASSLTGDRGYTF	.	TRBD1	TRBV11-1	TRBJ1-2
TGTGCCAGCAGCCGGGGGACTAGCGGAAGCGGAGAGACCCAGTACTTC	CASSRGTSGSGETQYF	.	TRBD2	TRBV7-3	TRBJ2-5
TGTGCCAGCAGCCCAACCTCTAGCGGGAGTCTTGATGAGCAGTTCTTC	CASSPTSSGSLDEQFF	.	TRBD2	TRBV7-2	TRBJ2-1
TGTGCCAGCAGTAACCCTAGCGGCACCAATGAGCAGTTCTTC	CASSNPSGTNEQFF	.	TRBD2	TRBV25-1	TRBJ2-1
TGTGCCAGCAGCTCCTGGACTAGCGGGAGGCCCTACGAGCAGTACTTC	CASSSWTSGRPYEQYF	.	TRBD2	TRBV5-6	TRBJ2-7
TGTGCTAGCAGTCTTACAGGGGGCCCCTACAATGAGCAGTTCTTC	CASSLTGGPYNEQFF	.	TRBD1	TRBV7-7	TRBJ2-1
TGTGCCAGTAGTCGGACTAGCGGGCTGGTACGGGAGCAGTACTTC	CASSRTSGLVREQYF	.	TRBD2	TRBV19	TRBJ2-7
TGCGCCAGCAGTCACCCCCGGTCGGATACGCAGTATTTT	CASSHPRSDTQYF	.	.	TRBV23-1	TRBJ2-3
TGTGCCAGCAGCTTACAGGGGGCGAACTACGAGCAGTACTTC	CASSLQGANYEQYF	.	TRBD1	TRBV5-4	TRBJ2-7
TGTGCCAGCAGTCTATCCCTGCCGGGAGCCGGCGACGAGCAGTACTTC	CASSLSLPGAGDEQYF	.	.	TRBV27	TRBJ2-7
TGTGCCAGTAAAGGGGGCTTTTTTGGAGAGACCCAGTACTTC	CASKGGFFGETQYF	few	TRBD1	TRBV19	TRBJ2-5
TGCGCCAGCACCATAGCGGGTAACTCCTACAATGAGCAGTTCTTC	CASTIAGNSYNEQFF	.	TRBD2	TRBV5-1	TRBJ2-1
TGCGCCAGCAGCCAAGAGTTGGCCGGGGGGTATGGCTACACCTTC	CASSQELAGGYGYTF	.	.	TRBV4-1	TRBJ1-2
TGTGCCAGCCACCGGACAGGGGGAGGTTCACCCCTCCACTTT	CASHRTGGGSPLHF	.	TRBD1	TRBV19	TRBJ1-6
TGTGCCAGCAGCTCCGGGACTACCCAGTACGAGCAGTACTTC	CASSSGTTQYEQYF	.	TRBD2	TRBV7-2	TRBJ2-7
TGTGCCAGCAGCTTAGGCAGAGGGGGTCGTGATGAGCAGTTCTTC	CASSLGRGGRDEQFF	.	.	TRBV7-8	TRBJ2-1
TGTGCCAGCAGCCGAGAGATGCGGGGGACTCTAAAAGAGACCCAGTACTTC	CASSREMRGTLKETQYF	once	TRBD2	TRBV9	TRBJ2-5
TGTGCCAGCAGCTTAGTGGGCGGGGGAACTGAAGCTTTCTTT	CASSLVGGGTEAFF	few	.	TRBV7-8	TRBJ1-1
TGTGCCAGCAGCTTGGAGGCCGGGGGACGTGGCTACGAGCAGTACTTC	CASSLEAGGRGYEQYF	.	.	TRBV5-4	TRBJ2-7
TGCAGTGCTAGTTCCCGGGACAGGGGGTCGGGCATTCAGTACTTC	CSASSRDRGSGIQYF	.	TRBD1	TRBV20-1	TRBJ2-4
TGTGCCAGCAGTTTAAATAGGGGCACTGAAGCTTTCTTT	CASSLNRGTEAFF	.	.	TRBV12-3/TRBV12-4	TRBJ1-1
TGTGCCAGCAGTGAAAGATTGCGGGAGGGCCGGGTTACGCAGTATTTT	CASSERLREGRVTQYF	once	TRBD2	TRBV6-1	TRBJ2-3
TGTGCCAGCAGTGACCTAGCGGGGGACAATGAGCAGTTCTTC	CASSDLAGDNEQFF	.	TRBD2	TRBV2	TRBJ2-1
TGTGCCATCAGCTTGACAGGGGGCGGATACGAGCAGTACTTC	CAISLTGGGYEQYF	.	TRBD1	TRBV10-3	TRBJ2-7
TGTGCCAGCAGCTTCGGAGCGGGAGGGCCCCGGGCCAATGAGCAGTTCTTC	CASSFGAGGPRANEQFF	.	TRBD2	TRBV7-8	TRBJ2-1
TGTGCCAGCAGCCCTCGCTCGGAGGGGGAGACCCAGTACTTC	CASSPRSEGETQYF	few	.	TRBV4-2	TRBJ2-5
TGTGCCAGCGGACTAGCGGGGGGGTCCAACCACAATGAGCAGTTCTTC	CASGLAGGSNHNEQFF	.	TRBD2	TRBV19	TRBJ2-1
TGTGCCAGCAGCCCGCAGGTGAACACTGAAGCTTTCTTT	CASSPQVNTEAFF	once	.	TRBV7-3	TRBJ1-1
TGTGCCAGCATAGGCTTTGGGACTAGCGGTGCCTCTGATACGCAGTATTTT	CASIGFGTSGASDTQYF	.	TRBD2	TRBV2	TRBJ2-3
TGTGCCTGGAGTTCCGAACCGGGACTAGCGTACTACAATGAGCAGTTCTTC	CAWSSEPGLAYYNEQFF	.	TRBD2	TRBV30	TRBJ2-1
TGTGCCAGCAGCCGGGAGAATCAGCCCCAGCATTTT	CASSRENQPQHF	.	.	TRBV9	TRBJ1-5
TGCGCCAGCAGCCAAGATACAGGGGCTGGCACAGATACGCAGTATTTT	CASSQDTGAGTDTQYF	.	TRBD1	TRBV4-3	TRBJ2-3
TGTGCCATTACTTCTGGGACAGATCCGGTGAACACTGAAGCTTTCTTT	CAITSGTDPVNTEAFF	.	TRBD1	TRBV10-3	TRBJ1-1
TGTGCCAGCAGTCGTAGCGGGAGTAGGTCCTACAATGAGCAGTTCTTC	CASSRSGSRSYNEQFF	.	TRBD2	TRBV28	TRBJ2-1